These 11 T cell receptor beta chains were all obtained from the same sample, sequenced in a study of shared clonotypes between healthy human individuals. TCRdb's table, derived via immunoSEQ multiplex PCR, lists solely in-frame clones and lacks some. This table holds about 460,000 clones, around 77% found once. Sequences were obtained from PBMCs. The receptors come from a woman in her thirties or forties in good health. Some clones in this sample may be carry-over from other donors' samples.

The genes are TRBV28 and TRBJ1-5; 8 nucleotides match TRBD1. V lost 6 bases and J lost 8; bases outside the gene matches: 6. Germline CDR1 MDHEN, CDR2 SYDVKM. This CDR3 spans 13 amino acids. As DNA, the CDR3 is TGTGCCAGCAGCCCCCAGGGGGCGGAGCCCCAGCATTTT. It yields the protein CASSPQGAEPQHF. The variable domain in full, with the rest retrieved from reference TRBV28 and TRBJ1-5, is DVKVTQSSRYLVKRTGEKVFLECVQDMDHENMFWYRQDPGLGLRLIYFSYDVKMKEKGDIPEGYSVSREKKERFSLILESASTNQTSMYLCASSPQGAEPQHFGDGTRLSIL.

V is TRBV9 and J is TRBJ1-4; TRBD1 agrees at 10 bases. Germline V gene data show CDR1 as SGDLS and CDR2 as YYNGEE. Unmatched junction bases numbered 6, after V lost 3 bases and J lost 7 bases. CDR3 size: 15 residues. The DNA for the CDR3 is TGTGCCAGCAGCGCGGCGGGACAGGGGCTTGAAAAACTGTTTTTT. Residues: CASSAAGQGLEKLFF.

V and J are TRBV4-1 and TRBJ2-5, with D perhaps given as TRBD1 or TRBD2 (6 bases each). Germline CDR1 MGHRA, CDR2 YSYEKL. The V end lost 0 bases, the J end lost 5 bases, and 22 bases lay between the germline ends. CDR3 length: 18 residues. The DNA of the CDR3 is TGCGCCAGCAGCCAAGATCCCTCCCTCCCTAGGAGGGGGGAGACCCAGTACTTC. Its translation is CASSQDPSLPRRGETQYF.

The chain uses TRBV18 and TRBJ2-2; D ambiguous. The CDR3 loop spans 14 amino acids. Trimming removed 2 bases from V and 4 bases from J, with 8 bases in between. Germline V gives CDR1 KGHSH, CDR2 LQKENI. CDR3 protein: CASSPGRLTGELFF. The DNA of the CDR3 is TGTGCCAGCTCACCAGGCCGTCTCACCGGGGAGCTGTTTTTT. Complete variable domain (other parts from reference TRBV18 and TRBJ2-2): NAGVMQNPRHLVRRRGQEARLRCSPMKGHSHVYWYRQLPEEGLKFMVYLQKENIIDESGMPKERFSAEFPKEGPSILRIQQVVRGDSAAYFCASSPGRLTGELFFGEGSRLTVL.

The rearrangement links TRBV15 to TRBJ2-5; no definite D call. V lost 3 bases and J 2 bases, leaving 10 bases between the germline ends. Germline-derived CDR1 and CDR2 are LNHNV and YYDKDF (reference sequence). CDR3 length: 14 amino acids. CDR3: CATSRDRAQETQYF. Written as DNA, the CDR3 is TGTGCCACCAGCAGGGACCGGGCTCAAGAGACCCAGTACTTC.

V gene TRBV27 combines with J gene TRBJ2-2; 12 nucleotides match TRBD2. This CDR3 has 16 amino acids. CDR1 and CDR2 (germline): MNHEY, SMNVEV (reference sequence). The V segment lost 10 bases and the J segment 3 bases; nucleotides outside the gene matches: 9. CDR3 residues: CATRGLAGGYTGELFF. CDR3 coding DNA: TGTGCCACTCGGGGTCTAGCGGGAGGGTACACCGGGGAGCTGTTTTTT.

The count of this clone is one. The CDR3 protein is CASSLVGRGSNQPQHF. DNA for the CDR3: TGTGCCAGCAGTTTGGTTGGCAGGGGTAGCAATCAGCCCCAGCATTTT. The gene calls are TRBV27 and TRBJ1-5; the D gene is possibly TRBD1 (6 bases). Trimming took off 3 bases at V and 0 bases at J, with 12 bases between the two ends. The CDR3 consists of 16 residues. In germline, CDR1 is MNHEY, CDR2 SMNVEV (reference sequence).

Concerning this clone: Other DNA sequences within the sample encode an identical CDR3. The chain is built from TRBV18 and TRBJ2-7, with TRBD1 matching 7 bases. CDR3 length equals 14 residues. Germline V gene data show CDR1 as KGHSH and CDR2 as LQKENI. With V trimmed by 3 bases and J by 2 bases, 4 bases remained unmatched. The CDR3 loop reads CASSPGTAAYEQYF. The CDR3 DNA sequence: TGTGCCAGCTCACCTGGGACAGCTGCCTACGAGCAGTACTTC.

On this clone itself: Possible read error: a much larger clone is one base away. The V gene is TRBV29-1, the J gene TRBJ1-1; no reliable D call. V was trimmed by 2 bases and J by 0 bases, leaving 10 bases between them. Germline CDR1 reads SQVTM; CDR2 reads ANQGSEA. CDR3 size: 14 residues. The DNA of the CDR3 is TGCAGCGTTGAATATAACCAAATGAACACTGAAGCTTTCTTT. Protein sequence: CSVEYNQMNTEAFF.

Note on this clone: A far larger clone is only one base removed, so a read error is likely. The same CDR3 is also encoded by other DNA sequences in this sample. The rearrangement joins TRBV29-1 to TRBJ2-7, with 12 bases aligning to TRBD1. This CDR3 is 13 amino acids long. The germline V gene encodes CDR1 SQVTM and CDR2 ANQGSEA. CDR3 loop: CSATGQGAHEQYF. The DNA of the CDR3 is TGCAGTGCCACGGGACAGGGGGCTCACGAGCAGTACTTC.

This clone has a single count. The chain uses TRBV21-1 and TRBJ2-5; the table's D call of TRBD2 was not tested on the DNA. TRBV21-1 is annotated as a pseudogene. This CDR3 is built from 19 residues. In nucleotides, the CDR3 is TGTGCCGGCAGCAGAGGTTATGGAGCTAGCGGGAGGGACCGAGAGACCCAGTACTTC. Protein: CAGSRGYGASGRDRETQYF.